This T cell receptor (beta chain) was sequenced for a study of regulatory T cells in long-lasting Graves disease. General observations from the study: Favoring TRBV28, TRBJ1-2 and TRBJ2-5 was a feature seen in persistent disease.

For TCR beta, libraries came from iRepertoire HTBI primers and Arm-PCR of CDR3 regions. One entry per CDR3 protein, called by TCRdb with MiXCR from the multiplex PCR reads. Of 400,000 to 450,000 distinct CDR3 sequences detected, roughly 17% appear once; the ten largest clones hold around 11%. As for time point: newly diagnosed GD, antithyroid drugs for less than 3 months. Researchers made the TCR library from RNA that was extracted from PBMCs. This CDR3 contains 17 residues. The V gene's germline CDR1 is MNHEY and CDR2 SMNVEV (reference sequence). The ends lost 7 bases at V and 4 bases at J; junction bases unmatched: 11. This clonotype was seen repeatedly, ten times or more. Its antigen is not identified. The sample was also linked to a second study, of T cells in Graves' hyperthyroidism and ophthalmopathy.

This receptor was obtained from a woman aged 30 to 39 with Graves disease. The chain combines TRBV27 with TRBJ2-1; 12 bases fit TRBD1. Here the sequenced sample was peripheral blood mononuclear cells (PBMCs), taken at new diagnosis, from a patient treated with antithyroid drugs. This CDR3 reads CASIPGQGATGYNEQFF. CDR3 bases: TGTGCCAGCATCCCGGGACAGGGGGCAACGGGTTACAATGAGCAGTTCTTC.